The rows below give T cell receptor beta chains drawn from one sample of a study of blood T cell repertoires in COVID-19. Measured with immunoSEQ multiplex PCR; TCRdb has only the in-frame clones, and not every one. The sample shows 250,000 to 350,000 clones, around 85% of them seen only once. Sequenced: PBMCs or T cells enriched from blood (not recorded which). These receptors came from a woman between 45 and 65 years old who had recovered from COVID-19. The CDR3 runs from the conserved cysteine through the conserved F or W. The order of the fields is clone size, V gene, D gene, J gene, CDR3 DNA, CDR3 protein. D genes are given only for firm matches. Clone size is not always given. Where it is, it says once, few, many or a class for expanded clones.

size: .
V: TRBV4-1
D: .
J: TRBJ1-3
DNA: TGCGCCAGCAGCCAAGACAGGGTACTGAAAACGTTTGACACCATATATTTT
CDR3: CASSQDRVLKTFDTIYF

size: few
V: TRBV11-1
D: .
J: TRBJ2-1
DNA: TGTGCCAGCAGCTTAGGGGGCCTATACAATGAGCAGTTCTTC
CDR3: CASSLGGLYNEQFF

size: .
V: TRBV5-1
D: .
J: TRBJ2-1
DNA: TGCGCCAGCAGCCTGGACAGAGTTTACAATGAGCAGTTCTTC
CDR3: CASSLDRVYNEQFF

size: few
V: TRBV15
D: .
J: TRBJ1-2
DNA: TGTGCCACCAGCAGAAATACAGTCAACTATGGCTACACCTTC
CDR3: CATSRNTVNYGYTF

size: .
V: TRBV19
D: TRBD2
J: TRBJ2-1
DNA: TGTGCCAGTAGTATAGATGGTAGCGGGAGCTTCAATGAGCAGTTCTTC
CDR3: CASSIDGSGSFNEQFF

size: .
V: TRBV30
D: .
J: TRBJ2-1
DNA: TGTGCCGGAGTCTTCTACAATGAGCAGTTCTTC
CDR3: CAGVFYNEQFF

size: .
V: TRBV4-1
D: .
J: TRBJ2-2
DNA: TGCGCCAGCAGCCCTCTTGGGACACGGGGTACCGGGGAGCTGTTTTTT
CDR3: CASSPLGTRGTGELFF

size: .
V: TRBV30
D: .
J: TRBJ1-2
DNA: TGTGCCTGGAACTTGGGCAGTTATAACTATGGCTACACCTTC
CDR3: CAWNLGSYNYGYTF

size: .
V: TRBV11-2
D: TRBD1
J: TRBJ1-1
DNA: TGTGCCAGCAGCTTTACAGGGGTTGGGTCTGAAGCTTTCTTT
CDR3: CASSFTGVGSEAFF

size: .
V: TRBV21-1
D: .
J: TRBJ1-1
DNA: TGTGCCAGCAGCGTCCGGGACAGAGGGGAGGATAACACTGAAGCTTTCTTT
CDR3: CASSVRDRGEDNTEAFF

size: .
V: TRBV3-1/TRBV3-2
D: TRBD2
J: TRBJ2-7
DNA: TGTGCCAGCAGCCAAGGGGTAGCGGGGGGATTGGAGCAGTACTTC
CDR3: CASSQGVAGGLEQYF

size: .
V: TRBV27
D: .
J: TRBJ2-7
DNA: TGTGCCAGCAGTCTAAGGGGGAACGAGCAGTACTTC
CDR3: CASSLRGNEQYF

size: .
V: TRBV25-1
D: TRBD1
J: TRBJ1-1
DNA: TGTGCCAGCAGTCCCCTGGGGACAGGCGGGCTTGAAGCTTTCTTT
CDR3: CASSPLGTGGLEAFF

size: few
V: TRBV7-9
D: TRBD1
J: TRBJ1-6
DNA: TGTGCCAGCAGCTTCCAGGGGGCCTATAATTCACCCCTCCACTTT
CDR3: CASSFQGAYNSPLHF

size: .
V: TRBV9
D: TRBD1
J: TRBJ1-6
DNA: TGTGCCAGCAGCGCGAGGGACAGGAATTCACCCCTCCACTTT
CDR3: CASSARDRNSPLHF

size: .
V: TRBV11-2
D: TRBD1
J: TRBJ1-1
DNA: TGTGCCAGCAGCCGAGGGACAGGGGGGAACACTGAAGCTTTCTTT
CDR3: CASSRGTGGNTEAFF

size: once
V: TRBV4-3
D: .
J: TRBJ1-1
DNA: TGCGCCAGCAGCCAGTCACAGGGATGGACTGAAGCTTTCTTT
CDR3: CASSQSQGWTEAFF

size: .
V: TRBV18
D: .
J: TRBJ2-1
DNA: TGTGCCAGCTCACAATCCTCCAGACCCAGGAACAATGAGCAGTTCTTC
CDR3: CASSQSSRPRNNEQFF

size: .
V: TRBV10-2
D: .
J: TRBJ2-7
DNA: TGCGCCAGCAGTGTGGCCAACGAGCAGTACTTC
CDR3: CASSVANEQYF

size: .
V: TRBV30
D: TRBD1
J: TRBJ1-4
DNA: TGTGCCTGGAGCCCGGACAGGGGTGGTGAAAAACTGTTTTTT
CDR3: CAWSPDRGGEKLFF

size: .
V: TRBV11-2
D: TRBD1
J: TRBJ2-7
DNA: TGTGCCAGCAGCAAGGGACAGGGCCGCTACGAGCAGTACTTC
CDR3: CASSKGQGRYEQYF

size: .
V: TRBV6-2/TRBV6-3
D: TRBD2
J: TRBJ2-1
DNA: TGTGCCAGCAGTCATTCGGGTAGCGGGAGGACGAATGAGCAGTTCTTC
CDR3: CASSHSGSGRTNEQFF

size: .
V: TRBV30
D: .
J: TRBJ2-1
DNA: TGTGCCTGGAGTGGGAAGGGGAACTTCAATGAGCAGTTCTTC
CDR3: CAWSGKGNFNEQFF

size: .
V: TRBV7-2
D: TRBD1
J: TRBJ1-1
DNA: TGTGCCAGCAGCCCACAGGGGGGGAGGGAAGCTTTCTTT
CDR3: CASSPQGGREAFF

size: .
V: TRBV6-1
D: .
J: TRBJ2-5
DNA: TGTGCCAGCAGTGAAGCCCAGGAACCAGAGACCCAGTACTTC
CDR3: CASSEAQEPETQYF

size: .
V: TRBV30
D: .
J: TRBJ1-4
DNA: TGTGCCTGGAGTGTCCGGGTTGAAAAACTGTTTTTT
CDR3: CAWSVRVEKLFF

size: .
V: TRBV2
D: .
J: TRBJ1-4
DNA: TGTGCCAGCAGCTCATCTAGTGGGAATCGGGCGGGCGAAAAACTGTTTTTT
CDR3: CASSSSSGNRAGEKLFF

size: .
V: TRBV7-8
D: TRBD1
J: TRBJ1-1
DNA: TGTGCCAGCAGCTCCCGGGACAGGCGAACTGAAGCTTTCTTT
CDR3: CASSSRDRRTEAFF

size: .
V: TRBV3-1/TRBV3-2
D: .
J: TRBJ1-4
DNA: TGTGCCAGCAGCCAAATGGTCGGGGTCGGAAAACTGTTTTTT
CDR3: CASSQMVGVGKLFF

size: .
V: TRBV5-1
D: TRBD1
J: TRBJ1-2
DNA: TGCGCCAGCAGCTTGGGGCAGGGGGCAGGTTATGGCTACACCTTC
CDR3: CASSLGQGAGYGYTF

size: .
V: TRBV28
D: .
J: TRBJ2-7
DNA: TGTGCCAGCAGTCCACCGGGACACAGAATTTCCTACGAGCAGTACTTC
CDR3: CASSPPGHRISYEQYF

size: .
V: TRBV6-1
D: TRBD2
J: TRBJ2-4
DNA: TGTGCCAGCAGTAAAGTAGGACTAGCGGAGACCAAAAACATTCAGTACTTC
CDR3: CASSKVGLAETKNIQYF

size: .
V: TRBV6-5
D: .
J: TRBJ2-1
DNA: TGTGCCAGCAGTTACGGAACAGGCCTCAACAATGAGCAGTTCTTC
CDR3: CASSYGTGLNNEQFF